The 24 T cell receptor beta chains below come from one sample, sequenced in a study of blood T cell repertoires in COVID-19. Only in-frame clones appear in the TCRdb table, and some are missing; sequencing was by immunoSEQ multiplex PCR. The data contain hundreds of thousands of clones, under 95% of them singletons. The sample comprised PBMCs or T cells enriched from blood (not recorded which). These receptors originate from a man aged 55 to 70 who had recovered from COVID-19.

The J gene is TRBJ2-1, the V gene TRBV6-5, with TRBD2 matching over 9 bases. The CDR3 extends over 15 amino acids. The J segment lost 4 bases and the V segment lost 6 bases, leaving 7 bases of the junction unmatched. Germline loops: CDR1 MNHEY, CDR2 SVGAGI. CDR3 nucleotides: TGTGCCAGCAGATCGGTAGCGGGGGTGTACAATGAGCAGTTCTTC. Protein sequence: CASRSVAGVYNEQFF.

As regards this clone: Mismatch with germline at one junction end may stem from a read error. The chain couples TRBV4-1 to TRBJ1-5, with 8 bases fitting TRBD1. This CDR3 is built from 18 residues. Germline lookup yields CDR1 MGHRA and CDR2 YSYEKL. The CDR3 DNA sequence: TGCGCCAGCAGCCAAAAATCACTGGACAGGGCGTGGCAATCAGCCCCAGCATTT. It is translated as CASSQKSLDRAWQSAPAF.

The chain carries TRBV18 and TRBJ2-3; no firm D call. Germline loops: CDR1 KGHSH, CDR2 LQKENI. The CDR3 has 16 amino acids. Trimming cost V 3 bases and J 6 bases, with 19 bases left between them. CDR3 region: CASSPQALPMADTQYF. In nucleotides, the CDR3 is TGTGCCAGCTCACCTCAGGCGCTTCCCATGGCGGATACGCAGTATTTT.

The V and J genes are TRBV5-5 and TRBJ1-2, with D hard to call. The CDR3 is 16 amino acids. V dropped 0 bases and J dropped 0 bases, with 12 bases sitting between them. CDR1 and CDR2 from the germline V gene are SGHKS and YYEKEE (reference sequence). The chain's CDR3 is CASSLAEVQPNYGYTF. CDR3 nucleotides: TGTGCCAGCAGCTTGGCGGAGGTACAGCCTAACTATGGCTACACCTTC.

This clone was counted at least ten times. The chain is built from TRBV19 and TRBJ1-5; unclear D gene. The CDR3 consists of 14 residues. V dropped 0 bases and J dropped 6 bases, with 9 bases sitting between them. Per germline, CDR1 LNHDA and CDR2 SQIVND (reference sequence). CDR3 sequence: CASSIERLSQPQHF. The CDR3 DNA is TGTGCCAGTAGTATAGAACGGTTGAGTCAGCCCCAGCATTTT.

The V call is TRBV11-2, the J call TRBJ2-7, with D tentatively TRBD2 (5 bases). Germline-derived CDR1 and CDR2 are SGHAT and FQNNGV. There are 17 residues in the CDR3. V was trimmed by 1 base and J by 2 bases, leaving 18 bases between them. The CDR3 loop is CASSLGLGSIRPYEQYF. CDR3 bases: TGTGCCAGCAGCTTAGGGTTGGGGAGTATCAGGCCCTACGAGCAGTACTTC.

The chain joins TRBV5-1 to TRBJ2-7; TRBD1 is a possible D gene (6 bases). The V end was cut by 4 bases, the J end by 2 bases, with 13 bases between. This CDR3 region has 14 residues. CDR1 is SGHRS and CDR2 is YFSETQ in the germline V gene. The DNA for the CDR3 is TGCGCCAGCAGCATCAACAGGGCCCCCTACGAGCAGTACTTC. This translates into CASSINRAPYEQYF.

The chain is built from TRBV5-6 and TRBJ2-1; a possible D gene is TRBD1 (6 bases). Germline loops: CDR1 SGHDT, CDR2 YYEEEE. The V end lost 2 bases, the J end lost 6 bases, and 12 bases lay between the germline ends. The CDR3 extends over 14 amino acids. As DNA, the CDR3 is TGTGCCAGCAGCTTACAGGGTTGGGGCAATGAGCAGTTCTTC. It specifies CASSLQGWGNEQFF.

This chain joins TRBV12-3 or TRBV12-4 and TRBJ2-7; TRBD2 matches 7 bases. The CDR3 has 13 amino acids. The V gene end was trimmed by 5 bases and the J gene end by 3 bases; junction bases not matched to a gene: 4. The chain's CDR3 is CASSRDYYYEQYF. CDR3 DNA: TGTGCCAGCAGTCGGGACTACTACTACGAGCAGTACTTC.

This sequence joins TRBV7-9 and TRBJ2-5, with 11 bases identical to TRBD2. In germline, CDR1 is SEHNR, CDR2 FQNEAQ (reference sequence). V shed 5 bases and J 5 bases; nucleotides not matched to a gene: 7. The CDR3 is 15 amino acids. Written as DNA, the CDR3 is TGTGCCAGCAGCCAAGGGACTAGCGGAGGGGAGACCCAGTACTTC. This sequence encodes CASSQGTSGGETQYF.

This clone came up once. The rearrangement joins TRBV27 to TRBJ1-6; weak D call: TRBD1 (6 bases). CDR1 is MNHEY and CDR2 is SMNVEV in the germline V gene (reference sequence). The CDR3 length is 15 residues. V lost 7 bases and J lost 10, with 20 bases in between. CDR3 coding DNA: TGTGCCAGCACCTGGGCGGGGGACACCGGGTCACCCCTCCACTTT. Protein product: CASTWAGDTGSPLHF.

The gene calls are TRBV2 and TRBJ1-2; weak D call: TRBD1 (5 bases). The CDR3 contains 14 residues. V lost 3 bases and J 2 bases, leaving 10 bases between the germline ends. Germline CDR1 SNHLY, CDR2 FYNNEI. The chain's CDR3 is CASSEGRVNYGYTF. The CDR3, as DNA: TGTGCCAGCAGTGAGGGCAGGGTGAACTATGGCTACACCTTC. The full variable domain, its missing parts supplied by reference TRBV2 and TRBJ1-2, is EPEVTQTPSHQVTQMGQEVILRCVPISNHLYFYWYRQILGQKVEFLVSFYNNEISEKSEIFDDQFSVERPDGSNFTLKIRSTKLEDSAMYFCASSEGRVNYGYTFGSGTRLTVV.

This chain links TRBV11-2 with TRBJ1-1, with 10 bases identical to TRBD1. V shed 4 bases, J shed 4 bases, and the junction held 9 bases outside the gene matches. Germline CDR1 reads SGHAT; CDR2 reads FQNNGV. This CDR3 has 16 residues. The DNA of the CDR3 is TGTGCCAGCAGCTCATACGGACAGGGGGGGACCACTGAAGCTTTCTTT. This sequence encodes CASSSYGQGGTTEAFF. The full variable domain, with the rest looked up from reference TRBV11-2 and TRBJ1-1, is EAGVAQSPRYKIIEKRQSVAFWCNPISGHATLYWYQQILGQGPKLLIQFQNNGVVDDSQLPKDRFSAERLKGVDSTLKIQPAKLEDSAVYLCASSSYGQGGTTEAFFGQGTRLTVV.

The chain uses TRBV5-6 and TRBJ1-2; 7 bases fit TRBD1. This CDR3 region has 13 residues. Trimming took 3 bases from V and 12 from J; bases not matched to a gene: 11. Germline V gives CDR1 SGHDT, CDR2 YYEEEE. CDR3 sequence: CASSSLGTGVDTF. The CDR3 nucleotides are TGTGCCAGCAGCTCGCTGGGTACAGGGGTGGACACCTTC. Variable domain in full (rest from reference TRBV5-6 and TRBJ1-2): DAGVTQSPTHLIKTRGQQVTLRCSPKSGHDTVSWYQQALGQGPQFIFQYYEEEERQRGNFPDRFSGHQFPNYSSELNVNALLLGDSALYLCASSSLGTGVDTFGSGTRLTVV.

For the CDR3, the DNA is TGTGCCAGCAGCTTAGGATTACTAGCGGGAGGCTCCTACAATGAGCAGTTCTTC. Translating it yields CASSLGLLAGGSYNEQFF. The chain uses TRBV11-2 and TRBJ2-1; 12 nucleotides agree with TRBD2. There are 18 residues in the CDR3. With V trimmed by 1 base and J by 0 bases, 4 bases remained unmatched. CDR1 is SGHAT, CDR2 FQNNGV, per germline. Using reference TRBV11-2 and TRBJ2-1 for the parts outside the CDR3, the full variable domain is EAGVAQSPRYKIIEKRQSVAFWCNPISGHATLYWYQQILGQGPKLLIQFQNNGVVDDSQLPKDRFSAERLKGVDSTLKIQPAKLEDSAVYLCASSLGLLAGGSYNEQFFGPGTRLTVL.

The chain joins TRBV5-4 to TRBJ2-1; 7 bases line up with TRBD2. Germline V gene data show CDR1 as SGHNT and CDR2 as YYREEE (reference sequence). J gave up 5 bases and V 0 bases, and 5 bases lay outside the gene matches. The CDR3 runs to 15 residues. The DNA of the CDR3 is TGTGCCAGCAGCTTGGGGCTAGCGGCAAACAATGAGCAGTTCTTC. Protein product: CASSLGLAANNEQFF.

This clone was seen just once. This sequence joins TRBV27 and TRBJ2-1, with 7 bases identical to TRBD2. Germline loops: CDR1 MNHEY, CDR2 SMNVEV (reference sequence). V lost 6 bases, J lost 1 base, and 6 bases stayed unmatched. The CDR3 sequence is 15 residues long. The DNA of the CDR3 is TGTGCCAGCAGGCTAACTAGCGTATCCTACAATGAGCAGTTCTTC. It translates to CASRLTSVSYNEQFF.

This chain joins TRBV19 and TRBJ1-2; no reliable D call. Germline-derived CDR1 and CDR2 are LNHDA and SQIVND (reference sequence). V was cut by 1 base and J by 3 bases, with 9 bases left in between. This CDR3 spans 14 amino acids. This CDR3 reads CASSIVGSYYGYTF. In DNA form, the CDR3 reads TGTGCCAGTAGTATAGTTGGCAGTTACTATGGCTACACCTTC.

For the CDR3, the DNA is TGTGCCACCAGCAGTAGGCGGGACAGGGATTTGGAGACCCAGTACTTC. Its translation: CATSSRRDRDLETQYF. This sequence joins TRBV15 and TRBJ2-5; 9 positions agree with TRBD1. V lost 3 bases, J lost 5 bases, and 10 bases stayed unmatched. The germline V gene encodes CDR1 LNHNV and CDR2 YYDKDF (reference sequence). The CDR3 totals 16 residues.

This rearrangement joins TRBV3-1 (or the pseudogene TRBV3-2) to TRBJ1-1, with D unclear. The CDR3 runs 14 residues. V was cut by 1 base and J by 5 bases, with 11 bases left in between. From germline, CDR1 is LGHDT and CDR2 YNNKEL (reference sequence). This CDR3 reads CASSQAGVATEAFF. DNA for the CDR3: TGTGCCAGCAGCCAAGCCGGGGTCGCGACTGAAGCTTTCTTT.

The rearrangement uses TRBV11-2 and TRBJ1-4, with D unresolved. CDR1 SGHAT and CDR2 FQNNGV come from the germline V gene. Trimming pared 5 bases from V and 8 bases from J, leaving 9 bases between. The length of the CDR3 is 12 residues. The CDR3 loop reads CASSPYLEKLFF. The CDR3 DNA sequence: TGTGCCAGCAGCCCTTATTTGGAAAAACTGTTTTTT.

The chain carries TRBV7-9 and TRBJ1-5, with TRBD1 matching 10 bases. This CDR3 has 15 amino acids. The germline CDR1 and CDR2 sequences are SEHNR and FQNEAQ (reference sequence). J was trimmed by 4 bases and V by 5 bases; bases with no gene match: 5. The CDR3 region is CASSRGGQGNQPQHF. CDR3 sequence (DNA): TGTGCCAGCAGCAGAGGGGGACAGGGGAATCAGCCCCAGCATTTT.

In this sample, this clone turned up a few times. The gene calls are TRBV7-8 and TRBJ2-1; 9 bases line up with TRBD2. V shed 1 base, J shed 6 bases, and the junction held 4 bases outside the gene matches. Germline V gives CDR1 SGHVS, CDR2 FQNEAQ. The CDR3 loop spans 15 amino acids. The CDR3 sequence is CASSLGDSGSNEQFF. CDR3 in DNA: TGTGCCAGCAGCTTAGGGGATAGCGGGAGCAATGAGCAGTTCTTC. The complete variable domain, with remaining parts taken from reference TRBV7-8 and TRBJ2-1, reads GAGVSQSPRYKVAKRGQDVALRCDPISGHVSLFWYQQALGQGPEFLTYFQNEAQLDKSGLPSDRFFAERPEGSVSTLKIQRTQQEDSAVYLCASSLGDSGSNEQFFGPGTRLTVL.

The rearrangement uses TRBV25-1 and TRBJ1-5, with D perhaps TRBD1 (5 bases). Per the germline V gene, CDR1 is MGHDK and CDR2 is SYGVNS. This CDR3 is built from 14 residues. V lost 1 base to trimming and J lost 5 bases, with 9 bases between them. CDR3 loop: CASSEFRAHQPQHF. For the CDR3, the DNA is TGTGCCAGCAGTGAATTCAGGGCCCATCAGCCCCAGCATTTT. The entire variable domain, with the rest obtained from reference TRBV25-1 and TRBJ1-5, is as follows: EADIYQTPRYLVIGTGKKITLECSQTMGHDKMYWYQQDPGMELHLIHYSYGVNSTEKGDLSSESTVSRIRTEHFPLTLESARPSHTSQYLCASSEFRAHQPQHFGDGTRLSIL.